Below, 21 T cell receptor beta chains from the same sample are listed, as sequenced in a study of cytomegalovirus exposure and HLA in healthy donors. It was with 60 Vbeta and 13 Jbeta primers that the PCR ran. Libraries were prepared by immunoSEQ multiplex PCR; TCRdb keeps only in-frame clonotypes and omits some of them. In all, the sample yields tens of thousands of clones. What was sequenced was PBMCs. Source of these receptors: a man aged 45 to 65 in good health and CMV-seronegative.

The chain uses TRBV18 and TRBJ2-7; 8 positions agree with TRBD1. The CDR3 spans 17 residues. Germline V gene lookup returns CDR1 KGHSH and CDR2 LQKENI. V lost 1 base, J lost 1 base, and 9 bases stayed unmatched. The CDR3 DNA follows: TGTGCCAGCTCACCACGGTTCTTCGGGACAGGTTCCTACGAGCAGTACTTC. Residues: CASSPRFFGTGSYEQYF.

J is TRBJ1-2 and V is TRBV5-6; 8 bases align to TRBD1. V lost 0 bases and J lost 4; bases outside the gene matches: 5. Per the germline V gene, CDR1 is SGHDT and CDR2 is YYEEEE. The CDR3 covers 15 residues. This CDR3 reads CASSLEDRVIYGYTF. For the CDR3, the DNA is TGTGCCAGCAGCTTGGAGGACAGGGTTATCTATGGCTACACCTTC.

The rearrangement joins TRBV5-1 to TRBJ2-3; 8 bases fit TRBD2. J lost 4 bases, V lost 1 base, and 2 bases had no gene match. This CDR3 has 14 amino acids. Germline loops: CDR1 SGHRS, CDR2 YFSETQ. CDR3 sequence: CASSLRGGSDTQYF. The CDR3 coding sequence is TGCGCCAGCAGCTTGCGCGGGGGGTCAGATACGCAGTATTTT.

The rearrangement links TRBV4-1 to TRBJ2-7; TRBD2 agrees at 10 bases. This CDR3 is built from 16 residues. Germline values: CDR1 MGHRA, CDR2 YSYEKL. The trim removed 5 bases at V and 5 bases at J, leaving 12 bases unmatched. The CDR3 DNA sequence: TGCGCCAGCAGCTCTGCTAGCGGGGGCCCCTCGGACGAGCAGTACTTC. It encodes CASSSASGGPSDEQYF.

V is TRBV5-1 and J is TRBJ1-4, with 7 bases matching TRBD1. After removal of 4 bases from V and 8 bases from J, the junction contained 11 bases not matched to a gene. CDR3 length equals 15 residues. The germline gives CDR1 SGHRS, CDR2 YFSETQ. Written as DNA, the CDR3 is TGCGCCAGCAGCCCCGGACAGGTGACGGGAGAAAAACTGTTTTTT. It specifies CASSPGQVTGEKLFF.

V gene TRBV29-1 combines with J gene TRBJ2-7; TRBD1 is a possible D gene (5 bases). There are 14 residues in the CDR3. The ends were cut back, 5 bases at V and 0 bases at J, with 14 bases in the middle. The V gene's germline CDR1 is SQVTM and CDR2 ANQGSEA. CDR3: CSVSSLTDSYEQYF. CDR3 bases: TGCAGCGTTTCCAGCCTGACAGACTCCTACGAGCAGTACTTC.

J is TRBJ1-1 and V is TRBV9; tentative D call: TRBD1 (6 bases). The CDR3 is 16 amino acids. V dropped 1 base and J dropped 6 bases, with 19 bases sitting between them. Germline V gives CDR1 SGDLS, CDR2 YYNGEE. The CDR3: CASSVSGDISVAEAFF. DNA of the CDR3: TGTGCCAGCAGCGTATCAGGGGATATCTCGGTGGCTGAAGCTTTCTTT.

The chain joins TRBV4-2 to TRBJ1-4; 9 bases align to TRBD1. The V gene's germline CDR1 is LGHNA and CDR2 YNFKEQ. The ends lost 0 bases at V and 5 bases at J; junction bases unmatched: 7. The CDR3 contains 17 residues. The CDR3 loop is CASSQEGIGTGNEKLFF. CDR3 nucleotide sequence: TGTGCCAGCAGCCAAGAGGGTATTGGGACAGGGAATGAAAAACTGTTTTTT.

The J gene is TRBJ2-2, the V gene TRBV2, with D perhaps matching TRBD1 (5 bases). This CDR3 has 16 residues. V shed 6 bases and J shed 0 bases, with 14 bases lying between them. Germline CDR1 is SNHLY and CDR2 is FYNNEI. CDR3 residues: CASSRQRGANTGELFF. DNA for the CDR3: TGTGCCAGCAGCCGACAAAGGGGCGCGAACACCGGGGAGCTGTTTTTT.

This chain uses TRBV7-2 with TRBJ2-7, with TRBD2 matching 12 bases. The CDR3 loop spans 14 amino acids. Trimming removed 8 bases from V and 4 bases from J; junction bases left unmatched: 6. Germline loops: CDR1 SGHTA, CDR2 FQGNSA. CDR3 in amino acids: CASRTSGTHYEQYF. In DNA form, the CDR3 reads TGTGCCAGCCGGACTAGCGGGACGCATTACGAGCAGTACTTC.

The CDR3 spells CASSRVPGQGIPGELFF. Written as DNA, the CDR3 is TGTGCCAGCAGCCGTGTGCCGGGACAGGGGATCCCCGGGGAGCTGTTTTTT. The chain carries TRBV7-2 and TRBJ2-2, with 10 bases identical to TRBD1. This CDR3 contains 17 residues. J gave up 6 bases and V 5 bases, and 12 bases lay outside the gene matches. The germline V gene has CDR1 SGHTA and CDR2 FQGNSA.

The chain has TRBV2 and TRBJ2-5; 11 nucleotides agree with TRBD1. CDR1 is SNHLY and CDR2 is FYNNEI in the germline V gene. With 2 bases clipped from V and 5 bases from J, the junction kept 4 bases outside the gene matches. CDR3 length equals 15 residues. The CDR3 DNA reads as TGTGCCAGCAGTGAACGGACAGGGGGCGCGGAGACCCAGTACTTC. This sequence encodes CASSERTGGAETQYF.

The chain links TRBV6-5 to TRBJ2-7; perhaps TRBD1 as D (6 bases). V was shortened by 0 bases and J by 3 bases, with 12 bases between the two germline ends. The CDR3 runs to 15 residues. Germline CDR1 and CDR2: MNHEY and SVGAGI. CDR3 bases: TGTGCCAGCAGTTACTCTTCGGCCAGGGGCTACGAGCAGTACTTC. As protein: CASSYSSARGYEQYF.

The chain uses TRBV28 and TRBJ1-1, with D hard to call. V lost 4 bases and J lost 2, with 8 bases in between. There are 13 residues in the CDR3. Germline V CDR1 and CDR2: MDHEN, SYDVKM. Here the CDR3 DNA reads TGTGCCAGCAGTTACGCAGGCAACACTGAAGCTTTCTTT. As protein: CASSYAGNTEAFF.

The chain links TRBV4-2 to TRBJ2-7; 9 bases map to TRBD2. CDR1 is LGHNA and CDR2 is YNFKEQ in the germline V gene. V lost 0 bases and J lost 3; bases outside the gene matches: 15. CDR3 size: 19 residues. CDR3 in amino acids: CASSQDPIPIRTSDYEQYF. The CDR3 DNA is TGTGCCAGCAGCCAAGACCCGATACCAATCCGGACTAGCGACTACGAGCAGTACTTC.

The chain joins TRBV6-6 to TRBJ1-2, with D possibly being TRBD1 (5 bases). This CDR3 region has 14 residues. V lost 7 bases and J lost 4, with 16 bases in between. Germline assignment: CDR1 MNHNY and CDR2 SVGAGI (reference sequence). The CDR3 spells CASIDQTGIYGYTF. DNA of the CDR3: TGTGCCAGCATCGATCAAACAGGCATCTATGGCTACACCTTC.

Here the CDR3 DNA reads TGCGCCAGCACCACCCTGGGGCAGAACACTGAAGCTTTCTTT. The encoded protein is CASTTLGQNTEAFF. The V gene is TRBV5-1, the J gene TRBJ1-1, with a weak D call TRBD1 (5 bases). Deletions cut 6 bases from V and 1 base from J, with 13 bases between. The CDR3 consists of 14 residues. CDR1 SGHRS and CDR2 YFSETQ come from the germline V gene.

The chain recombines TRBV6-5 with TRBJ2-7, with TRBD1 identical over 8 bases. CDR3 length: 14 residues. CDR1 MNHEY and CDR2 SVGAGI come from the germline V gene. V dropped 6 bases and J dropped 7; count of bases not matched to a gene: 11. In nucleotides, the CDR3 is TGTGCCAGCAGAATCGACAGGGGACTCTGGGAGCAGTACTTC. Protein product: CASRIDRGLWEQYF.

This chain connects TRBV19 to TRBJ1-5; 7 nucleotides align to TRBD1. CDR1 is LNHDA and CDR2 is SQIVND in the germline V gene (reference sequence). This CDR3 is 13 amino acids long. V was pared by 8 bases and J by 4 bases, with 5 bases of the junction left unmatched. The CDR3, as DNA: TGTGCCAGTCAACACAGGGGAAATCAGCCCCAGCATTTT. Translating it yields CASQHRGNQPQHF.

This chain connects TRBV28 to TRBJ2-1; 10 bases map to TRBD2. From germline, CDR1 is MDHEN and CDR2 SYDVKM. This CDR3 has 21 residues. Trimming cost V 4 bases and J 0 bases; bases outside gene matches: 18. DNA of the CDR3: TGTGCCAGCAGTTACCCAATTAGCGGGGGGCCAGTCCGATCCTCCTACAATGAGCAGTTCTTC. Translating gives CASSYPISGGPVRSSYNEQFF.

This chain joins TRBV7-2 and TRBJ2-7, with a tentative D call TRBD1 (6 bases). V was cut by 0 bases and J by 4 bases, with 10 bases left in between. Germline V CDR1 and CDR2: SGHTA, FQGNSA. The CDR3 has 14 amino acids. CDR3 in DNA: TGTGCCAGCAGCTTAGCCAGGGGAAGGTACGAGCAGTACTTC. Translated: CASSLARGRYEQYF.